The T cell receptor (beta chain) under discussion was sequenced for a study of OX40 agonist ivuxolimab in advanced cancers. Study-wide context: Patients assigned to dose escalation were diagnosed with hepatocellular carcinoma, melanoma, renal cell or head and neck cancer. A male proportion of about 86% was recorded, with mean age about 62 years and range roughly 20 to 90. General study points: Relatively little clonal expansion, among the lowest observed, appeared in partial responders at 0.1-3.0 mg/kg.

This clone was detected a few times. Its antigen is not known. Using immunoSEQ multiplex PCR, the repertoire was profiled, and TCRdb retains in-frame clones only, with some absent. The repertoire holds over 85,000 clones, with approximately 89% as singletons. In germline, CDR1 is SGHRS, CDR2 YFSETQ. Trimming took 0 bases from V and 3 from J, leaving 0 bases between them. The CDR3 sequence is 11 residues long. The sample was CD4+ or CD8+ T cells sorted from blood, taken in a trial of the OX40 agonist ivuxolimab. The source is an adult with an advanced solid tumor such as melanoma, head and neck, liver or kidney cancer. The V gene is TRBV5-1, the J gene TRBJ2-5; no definite D call. As DNA, the CDR3 is TGCGCCAGCAGCTTGGAAGAGACCCAGTACTTC. It translates to CASSLEETQYF.